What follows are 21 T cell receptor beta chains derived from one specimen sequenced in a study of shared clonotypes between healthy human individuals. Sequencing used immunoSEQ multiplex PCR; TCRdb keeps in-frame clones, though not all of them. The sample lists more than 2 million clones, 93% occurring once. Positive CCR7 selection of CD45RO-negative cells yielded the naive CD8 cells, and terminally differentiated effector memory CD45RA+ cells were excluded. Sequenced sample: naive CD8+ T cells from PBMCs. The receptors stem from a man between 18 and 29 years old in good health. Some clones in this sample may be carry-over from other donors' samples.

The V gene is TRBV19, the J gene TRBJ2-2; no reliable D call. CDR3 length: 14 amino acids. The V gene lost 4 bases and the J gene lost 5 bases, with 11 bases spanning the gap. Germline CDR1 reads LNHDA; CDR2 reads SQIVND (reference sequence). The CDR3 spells CASSTPEQTGELFF. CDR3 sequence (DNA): TGTGCCAGTAGTACCCCGGAGCAGACCGGGGAGCTGTTTTTT.

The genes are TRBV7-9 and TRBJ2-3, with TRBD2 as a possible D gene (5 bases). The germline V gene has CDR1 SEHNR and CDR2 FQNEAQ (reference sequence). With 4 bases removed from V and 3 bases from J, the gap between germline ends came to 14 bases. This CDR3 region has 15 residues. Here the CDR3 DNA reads TGTGCCAGCAGCTCCTTCGTGGAGCGGACAGATACGCAGTATTTT. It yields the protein CASSSFVERTDTQYF.

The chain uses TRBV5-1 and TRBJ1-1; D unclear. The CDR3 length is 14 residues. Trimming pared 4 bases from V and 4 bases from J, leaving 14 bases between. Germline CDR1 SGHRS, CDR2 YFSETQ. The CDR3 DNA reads TGCGCCAGCAGCGCCGGGGAGGGCTCCACTGAAGCTTTCTTT. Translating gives CASSAGEGSTEAFF.

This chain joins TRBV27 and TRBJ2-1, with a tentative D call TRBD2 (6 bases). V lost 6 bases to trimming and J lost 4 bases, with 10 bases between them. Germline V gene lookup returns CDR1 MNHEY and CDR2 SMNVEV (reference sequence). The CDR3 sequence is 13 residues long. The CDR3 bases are TGTGCCAGCAGCGAAGGAGGGTACAATGAGCAGTTCTTC. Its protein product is CASSEGGYNEQFF.

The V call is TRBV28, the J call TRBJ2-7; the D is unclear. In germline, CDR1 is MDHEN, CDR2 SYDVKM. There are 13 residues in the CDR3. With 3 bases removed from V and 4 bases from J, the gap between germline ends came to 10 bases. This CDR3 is CASSLYRMYEQYF. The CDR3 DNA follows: TGTGCCAGCAGTTTGTACAGAATGTACGAGCAGTACTTC. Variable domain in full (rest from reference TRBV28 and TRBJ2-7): DVKVTQSSRYLVKRTGEKVFLECVQDMDHENMFWYRQDPGLGLRLIYFSYDVKMKEKGDIPEGYSVSREKKERFSLILESASTNQTSMYLCASSLYRMYEQYFGPGTRLTVT.

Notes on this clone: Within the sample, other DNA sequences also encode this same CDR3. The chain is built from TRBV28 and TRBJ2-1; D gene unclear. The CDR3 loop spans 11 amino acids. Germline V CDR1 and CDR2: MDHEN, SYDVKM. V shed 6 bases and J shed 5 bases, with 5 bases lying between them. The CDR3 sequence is CASSYNNEQFF. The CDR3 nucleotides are TGTGCCAGCAGCTACAACAATGAGCAGTTCTTC.

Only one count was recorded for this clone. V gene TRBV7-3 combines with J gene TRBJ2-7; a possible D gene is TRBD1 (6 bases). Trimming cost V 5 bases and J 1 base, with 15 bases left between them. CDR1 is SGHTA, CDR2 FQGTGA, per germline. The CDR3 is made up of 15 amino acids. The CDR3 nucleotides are TGTGCCAGCAGCCCAGGGGCCGATGGGTCCTACGAGCAGTACTTC. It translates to CASSPGADGSYEQYF.

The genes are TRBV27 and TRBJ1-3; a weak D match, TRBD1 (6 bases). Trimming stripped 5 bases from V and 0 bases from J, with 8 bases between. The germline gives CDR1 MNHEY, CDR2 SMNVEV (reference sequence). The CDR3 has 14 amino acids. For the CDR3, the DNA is TGTGCCAGCAGTGACAGGTCCTCTGGAAACACCATATATTTT. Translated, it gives CASSDRSSGNTIYF.

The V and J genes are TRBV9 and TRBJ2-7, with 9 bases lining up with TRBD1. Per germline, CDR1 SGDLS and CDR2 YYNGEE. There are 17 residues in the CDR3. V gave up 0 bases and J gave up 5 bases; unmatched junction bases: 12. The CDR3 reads CASSVDFRWGQGHEQYF. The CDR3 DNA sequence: TGTGCCAGCAGCGTAGATTTTAGGTGGGGACAGGGCCACGAGCAGTACTTC.

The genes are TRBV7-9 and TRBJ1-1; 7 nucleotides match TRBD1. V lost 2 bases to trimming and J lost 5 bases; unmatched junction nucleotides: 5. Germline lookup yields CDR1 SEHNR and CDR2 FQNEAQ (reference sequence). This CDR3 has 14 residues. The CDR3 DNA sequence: TGTGCCAGCAGCTTACCTCGGGACAGTACTGAAGCTTTCTTT. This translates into CASSLPRDSTEAFF.

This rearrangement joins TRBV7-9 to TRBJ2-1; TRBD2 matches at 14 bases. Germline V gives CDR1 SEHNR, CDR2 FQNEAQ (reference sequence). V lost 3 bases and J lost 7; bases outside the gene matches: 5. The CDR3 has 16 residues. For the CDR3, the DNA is TGTGCCAGCAGCTTTCCGGGACTAGCGGGAGAAAATGAGCAGTTCTTC. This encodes CASSFPGLAGENEQFF.

The CDR3 reads CASSFLSGELFYEQYF. The CDR3 DNA sequence: TGTGCCAGCAGTTTTCTTAGCGGGGAGTTATTCTACGAGCAGTACTTC. The chain recombines TRBV27 with TRBJ2-7, with 8 bases fitting TRBD2. The germline CDR1 and CDR2 sequences are MNHEY and SMNVEV (reference sequence). The CDR3 is 16 residues long. Trimming cost V 3 bases and J 3 bases; bases outside gene matches: 10.

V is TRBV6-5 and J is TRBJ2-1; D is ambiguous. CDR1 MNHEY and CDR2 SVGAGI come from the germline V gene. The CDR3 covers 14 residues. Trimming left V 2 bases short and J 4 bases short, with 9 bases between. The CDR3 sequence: CASSYGELYNEQFF. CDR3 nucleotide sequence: TGTGCCAGCAGTTACGGCGAGCTTTACAATGAGCAGTTCTTC.

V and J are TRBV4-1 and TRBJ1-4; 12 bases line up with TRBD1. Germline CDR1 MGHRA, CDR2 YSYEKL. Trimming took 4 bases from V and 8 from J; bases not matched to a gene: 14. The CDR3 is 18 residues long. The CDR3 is CASSPAGTGGPGPEKLFF. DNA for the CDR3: TGCGCCAGCAGCCCCGCCGGGACAGGGGGCCCAGGACCAGAAAAACTGTTTTTT.

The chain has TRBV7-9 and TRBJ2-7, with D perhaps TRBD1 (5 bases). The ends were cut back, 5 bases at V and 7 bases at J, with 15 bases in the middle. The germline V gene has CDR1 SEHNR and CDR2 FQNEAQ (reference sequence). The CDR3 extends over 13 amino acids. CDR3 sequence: CASSLDSLGEQYF. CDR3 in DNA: TGTGCCAGCAGCCTTGACAGCCTTGGGGAGCAGTACTTC.

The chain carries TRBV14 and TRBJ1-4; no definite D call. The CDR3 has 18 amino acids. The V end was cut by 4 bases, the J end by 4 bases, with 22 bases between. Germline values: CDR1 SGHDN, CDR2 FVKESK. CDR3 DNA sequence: TGTGCCAGCAGCCGACGTGCCATAAAAAGTTACCGTAATGAAAAACTGTTTTTT. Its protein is CASSRRAIKSYRNEKLFF.

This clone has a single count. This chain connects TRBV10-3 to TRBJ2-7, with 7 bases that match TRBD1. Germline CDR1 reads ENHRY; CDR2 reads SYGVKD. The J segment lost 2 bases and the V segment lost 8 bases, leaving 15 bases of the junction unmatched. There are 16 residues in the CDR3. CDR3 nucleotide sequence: TGTGCCATCCGGGTTTTCATAACAGGGGAAGCCTACGAGCAGTACTTC. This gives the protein CAIRVFITGEAYEQYF.

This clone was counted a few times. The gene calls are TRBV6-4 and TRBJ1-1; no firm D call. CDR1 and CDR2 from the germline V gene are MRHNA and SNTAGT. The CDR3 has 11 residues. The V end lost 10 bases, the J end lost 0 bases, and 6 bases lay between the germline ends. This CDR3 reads CANPMNTEAFF. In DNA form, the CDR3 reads TGTGCCAACCCGATGAACACTGAAGCTTTCTTT.

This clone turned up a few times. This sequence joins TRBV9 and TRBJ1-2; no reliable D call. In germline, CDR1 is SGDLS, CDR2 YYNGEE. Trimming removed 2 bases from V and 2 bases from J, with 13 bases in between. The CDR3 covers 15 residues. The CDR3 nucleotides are TGTGCCAGCAGCGTCAAGTCCACTTTAAACTATGGCTACACCTTC. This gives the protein CASSVKSTLNYGYTF. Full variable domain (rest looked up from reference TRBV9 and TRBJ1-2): DSGVTQTPKHLITATGQRVTLRCSPRSGDLSVYWYQQSLDQGLQFLIQYYNGEERAKGNILERFSAQQFPDLHSELNLSSLELGDSALYFCASSVKSTLNYGYTFGSGTRLTVV.

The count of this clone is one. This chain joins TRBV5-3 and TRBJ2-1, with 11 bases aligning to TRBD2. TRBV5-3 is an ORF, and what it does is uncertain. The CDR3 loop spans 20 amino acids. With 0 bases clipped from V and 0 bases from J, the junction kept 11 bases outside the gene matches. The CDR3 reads CARSLGTGLAEPSSYNEQFF. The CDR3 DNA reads TGTGCCAGAAGCTTGGGAACGGGACTAGCGGAACCCAGCTCCTACAATGAGCAGTTCTTC.

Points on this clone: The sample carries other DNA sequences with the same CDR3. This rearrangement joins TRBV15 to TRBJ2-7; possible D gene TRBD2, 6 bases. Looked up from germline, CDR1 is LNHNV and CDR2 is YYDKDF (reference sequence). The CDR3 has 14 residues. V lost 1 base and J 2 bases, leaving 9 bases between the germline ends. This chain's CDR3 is CATSRAGRPYEQYF. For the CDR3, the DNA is TGTGCCACCAGCAGAGCCGGGAGACCCTACGAGCAGTACTTC.